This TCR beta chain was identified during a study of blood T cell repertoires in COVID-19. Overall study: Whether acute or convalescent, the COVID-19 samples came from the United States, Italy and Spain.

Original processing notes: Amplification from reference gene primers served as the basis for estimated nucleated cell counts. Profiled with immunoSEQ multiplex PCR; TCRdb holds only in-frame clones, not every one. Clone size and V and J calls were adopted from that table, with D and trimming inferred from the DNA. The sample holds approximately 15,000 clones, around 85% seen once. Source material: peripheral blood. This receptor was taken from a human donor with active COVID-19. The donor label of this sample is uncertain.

CDR3 sequence reads: CASSQALVLAGAQETQYF. As DNA, the CDR3 is TGTGCCAGCAGCCAAGCCCTGGTGCTAGCGGGGGCTCAAGAGACCCAGTACTTC. The rearrangement links TRBV3-1 (or the pseudogene TRBV3-2) to TRBJ2-5, with 10 nucleotides matching TRBD2. Germline lookup yields CDR1 LGHDT and CDR2 YNNKEL (reference sequence). The CDR3 totals 18 residues. V was clipped by 1 base and J by 2 bases; unmatched bases: 10.